The sequence of this T cell receptor beta chain was determined in a study of blood T cell repertoires in COVID-19 (dated by TCRdb to the early 2020s). The study in broad terms: Samples from collaborators originated in the United States, Italy and Spain and spanned both the acute and convalescent phases of COVID-19. The prospective study material was composed of cDNA or gDNA derived from T cells, B-cell-depleted T cells, or PBMCs. Subjects who had been exposed to COVID-19, were actively infected with it, or had recovered from it provided the deeply sampled blood TCRbeta repertoires that made up the dataset. The repertoires were released in a freely available public database meant as a resource for research on the immune response to SARS-CoV-2. The samples were drawn from two sources: the first 160 participants of the ongoing ImmuneRACE study, and 1,000 to 1,500 subjects contributed by 6 global collaborators. The sample metadata nearly always contained a de-identified subject ID, COVID-19 status, age in years and sex. Where available, HLA class I and class II types were taken from metadata supplied by the sample provider and were not determined by assay-based typing.

Of note for this clone: No antigen is known for it. Per-nucleotide qualities are absent, and no much larger clonotype sits a single base away.

Trimming removed 2 bases from V and 11 bases from J, leaving 16 bases between the germline ends. From its cysteine to its phenylalanine, the CDR3 spans 15 amino acids. Kept here is only the CDR3 DNA, which spans 45 bases and is read in frame from base 1. For CDR1 and CDR2, the germline V gene lists SNHLY and FYNNEI. TCRbeta CDR3 regions were amplified from genomic DNA using the immunoSEQ Assay, a bias-controlled multiplex PCR. Turning to the authors' computational methods: The number of nucleated cells in each sample was estimated by amplification of reference gene primers within the assay. Sequence reads were collapsed and filtered to measure the absolute abundance of every unique TCRbeta CDR3 rearrangement. For each sample, productive Simpson clonality was calculated as the square root of Simpson's diversity index over productive rearrangements. In its TCRdb copy, this immuneACCESS table keeps in-frame sequences only and misses some clones. Where compared with another copy, unresolved V genes explain less than half of these, and the others have no known cause. The V and J calls and clone size come from that table; D and trimming were worked out from the DNA. The sample table shows about 480,000 clones, and nearly 90% are seen once. Over 0.7% of the sample lies in the top ten.

One collaborating source in Seattle enrolled patients while the patients were actively infected and followed the patients over time throughout the course of disease. The collaborating institutions used their own protocols to collect whole blood in K2EDTA tubes. Collaborator samples were shipped for TCRbeta analysis as frozen whole blood, isolated PBMCs, or DNA extracted from either sample type. Overall study outcomes, separate from this receptor: The quantity of clinical and demographic metadata differed by source and by participant and was supplied without curation.

The TCR was taken from a man between 18 and 35 years old with COVID-19, enrolled during active disease. Recombination joined TRBV2 with TRBJ1-6; the D segment could be TRBD1, given 5 matching bases. The sample comprised peripheral blood. CDR3 reads: CASSETDSFITPLHF. In nucleotides, the sequence is TGTGCCAGCAGTGAAACCGACAGTTTCATAACACCCCTCCACTTT.